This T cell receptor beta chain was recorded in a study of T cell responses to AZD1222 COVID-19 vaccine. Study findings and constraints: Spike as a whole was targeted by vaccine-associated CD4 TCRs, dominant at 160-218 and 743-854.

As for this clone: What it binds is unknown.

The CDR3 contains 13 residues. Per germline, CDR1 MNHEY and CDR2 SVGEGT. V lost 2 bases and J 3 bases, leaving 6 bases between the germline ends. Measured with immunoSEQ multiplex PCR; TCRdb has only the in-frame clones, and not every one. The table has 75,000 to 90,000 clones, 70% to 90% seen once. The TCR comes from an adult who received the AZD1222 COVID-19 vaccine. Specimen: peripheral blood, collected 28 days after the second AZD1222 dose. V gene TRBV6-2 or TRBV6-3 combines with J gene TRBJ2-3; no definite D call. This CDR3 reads CASSYDRTDTQYF. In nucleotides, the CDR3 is TGTGCCAGCAGTTACGATCGAACAGATACGCAGTATTTT.